This section outlines one T cell receptor (beta chain) sequence together with its context. The data originate from a study of technical replicates of blood from a handful of donors. Data came from immunoSEQ multiplex PCR; TCRdb stores just in-frame clones and leaves some out. The sample includes some 13,000 clones, roughly 94% of them seen just once. The receptor was derived from a human donor in good health. The sample consisted of PBMCs.

The chain's CDR3 is CAWSVTVSKQYF. The CDR3, as DNA: TGTGCCTGGAGTGTAACGGTCTCGAAGCAGTACTTC. This chain uses TRBV30 with TRBJ2-7; D unclear. This CDR3 has 12 amino acids. Trimming pared 0 bases from V and 8 bases from J, leaving 11 bases between. Germline V lookup: CDR1 GTSNPN, CDR2 SVGIG (reference sequence).